The present T cell receptor (beta chain) was sequenced within a study of OX40 agonist ivuxolimab in advanced cancers. Looking at the study overall: The patients received ivuxolimab by intravenous route every 2 weeks at 0.01 to 10 mg/kg.

The germline V gene has CDR1 MNHEY and CDR2 SMNVEV (reference sequence). The CDR3 extends over 17 amino acids. Losses at the gene ends were 4 bases for V and 8 bases for J; bases not matched to a gene: 13. Assay used: immunoSEQ multiplex PCR; TCRdb lists only in-frame clones, some missing. The sample consists of about 29,000 clones, roughly nine tenths of them appearing once. Specimen: CD4+ or CD8+ T cells sorted from blood, collected in a trial of the OX40 agonist ivuxolimab. The chain joins TRBV27 to TRBJ2-1; 11 bases map to TRBD2. The sequence derives from an adult with an advanced solid tumor such as melanoma, head and neck, liver or kidney cancer. Written as DNA, the CDR3 is TGTGCCAGCAGTTCCCAAATAGCGGGGGGGCCGGGATATGAGCAGTTCTTC. It codes for CASSSQIAGGPGYEQFF.